One and the same sample provided the 8 T cell receptor beta chains below, sequenced in a study of T cell responses to AZD1222 COVID-19 vaccine (dated by TCRdb to about 2021). Explained via the paper, the time point label denotes: baseline before first vaccination. To prepare the library, the immunoSEQ multiplex PCR assay was applied. TCRdb's version of the immuneACCESS table is confined to in-frame rearrangements and falls short of the full clone set. An unresolved V gene accounts for under half of the shortfall where checked; the remainder is of unknown origin. Present in this sample are 140,000 to 150,000 clones, 90% to 95% of which were seen just once. 5.2% of the sample comes from the top ten. The input for sequencing was peripheral blood, taken on day 0 of AZD1222 vaccination. The source of these receptors is an adult in good health.

This sequence joins TRBV28 and TRBJ1-2, with no clear D. Germline lookup yields CDR1 MDHEN and CDR2 SYDVKM. The ends were cut back, 9 bases at V and 0 bases at J, with 5 bases in the middle. The CDR3 is made up of 11 amino acids. In nucleotides, the CDR3 is TGTGCCAGTGGTTCTAACTATGGCTACACCTTC. Protein: CASGSNYGYTF.

The chain carries TRBV2 and TRBJ1-2; D unresolved. The CDR3 totals 15 residues. The V and J ends lost 6 bases and 4 bases respectively, with 18 bases between them. From germline, CDR1 is SNHLY and CDR2 FYNNEI. CDR3 amino acids: CASRRVQAATYGYTF. In nucleotides, the CDR3 is TGTGCCAGCAGGAGGGTCCAGGCGGCTACCTATGGCTACACCTTC.

This clone was detected once. The gene calls are TRBV19 and TRBJ2-2; D unclear. V shed 4 bases and J shed 5 bases, with 14 bases lying between them. Germline loops: CDR1 LNHDA, CDR2 SQIVND (reference sequence). CDR3 size: 15 residues. CDR3 sequence reads: CASSKEHTTTGELFF. In DNA, the CDR3 is TGTGCCAGTAGTAAGGAGCACACCACAACCGGGGAGCTGTTTTTT.

This clone came up many times. This chain joins TRBV7-2 and TRBJ2-7; 7 nucleotides line up with TRBD2. Germline V lookup: CDR1 SGHTA, CDR2 FQGNSA. Losses at the gene ends were 5 bases for V and 2 bases for J; bases not matched to a gene: 12. The CDR3 is 16 residues long. As DNA, the CDR3 is TGTGCCAGCAGCAAAACCGGGCTAGCGGACGCCTACGAGCAGTACTTC. Translating it yields CASSKTGLADAYEQYF.

Comment on this clone: The same CDR3 also results from other DNA sequences found in this sample. CDR3 DNA: TGTGCCATCAGTGAGGGACTAGCGGGGTACAATGAGCAGTTCTTC. Encoded protein: CAISEGLAGYNEQFF. This chain joins TRBV10-3 and TRBJ2-1; 12 nucleotides match TRBD2. After removal of 2 bases from V and 4 bases from J, the junction contained 0 bases not matched to a gene. This CDR3 comprises 15 residues. Germline values: CDR1 ENHRY, CDR2 SYGVKD.

This chain connects TRBV19 to TRBJ2-2; 10 bases agree with TRBD1. Per the germline V gene, CDR1 is LNHDA and CDR2 is SQIVND (reference sequence). Losses at the gene ends were 6 bases for V and 5 bases for J; bases not matched to a gene: 3. The CDR3 extends over 14 amino acids. CDR3 nucleotides: TGTGCCAGTAGACCGGGACAGGGGACCGGGGAGCTGTTTTTT. Translating gives CASRPGQGTGELFF.

This chain links TRBV7-9 with TRBJ2-7, with D uncertain. Germline V CDR1 and CDR2: SEHNR, FQNEAQ (reference sequence). V was trimmed by 4 bases and J by 1 base, leaving 20 bases between them. There are 17 residues in the CDR3. CDR3 sequence (DNA): TGTGCCAGCAGCTCCCCGGCGCGGAATACGTTTTCCTACGAGCAGTACTTC. This translates into CASSSPARNTFSYEQYF.

This rearrangement joins TRBV3-1 (or the pseudogene TRBV3-2) to TRBJ2-3; 9 bases match TRBD1. V lost 7 bases to trimming and J lost 3 bases; unmatched junction nucleotides: 8. This CDR3 region has 15 residues. Per germline, CDR1 LGHDT and CDR2 YNNKEL (reference sequence). This chain's CDR3 is CASNRRDRVTDTQYF. The CDR3 coding sequence is TGTGCCAGCAACCGCCGGGACAGGGTGACAGATACGCAGTATTTT.